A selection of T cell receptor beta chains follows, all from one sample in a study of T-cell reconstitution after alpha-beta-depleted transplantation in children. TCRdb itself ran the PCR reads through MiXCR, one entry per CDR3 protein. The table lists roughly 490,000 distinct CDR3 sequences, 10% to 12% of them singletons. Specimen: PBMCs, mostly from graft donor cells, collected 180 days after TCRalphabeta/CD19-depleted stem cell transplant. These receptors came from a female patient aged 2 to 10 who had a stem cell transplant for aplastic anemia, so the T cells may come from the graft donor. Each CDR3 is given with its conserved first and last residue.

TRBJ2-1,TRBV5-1,CATSRGPGTRGSNEQFF
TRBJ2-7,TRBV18,CASSPTGLDYEQYF
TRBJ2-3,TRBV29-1,CSVEGVLAGGVADTQYF
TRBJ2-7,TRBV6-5,CASSYVLAYSGTYEQYF
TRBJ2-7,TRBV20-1,CSARVTGPYEQYF
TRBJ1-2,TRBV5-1,CASSSGQGRLGYTF
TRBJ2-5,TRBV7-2,CASSTLRGETQYF
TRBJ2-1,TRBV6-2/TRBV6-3,CASSAARDYNEQFF
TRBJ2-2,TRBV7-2,CASSLAGSYTGELFF
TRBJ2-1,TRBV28,CASSLWSGGPYNEQFF
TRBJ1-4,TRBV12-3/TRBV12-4,CASSGYRVYEKLFF
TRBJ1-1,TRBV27,CASSFATRSTEAFF
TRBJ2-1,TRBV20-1,CSATWREGREQFF
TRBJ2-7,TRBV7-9,CASSRGLAGSHEQYF
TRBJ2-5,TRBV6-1,CASSEWHSPLAQETQYF
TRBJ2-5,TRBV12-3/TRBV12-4,CASSSRTVQETQYF
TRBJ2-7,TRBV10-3,CAISSRDRSSYEQYF
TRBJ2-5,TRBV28,CASSFSLRASAQYF
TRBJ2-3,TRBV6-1,CASKRGPITDTQYF
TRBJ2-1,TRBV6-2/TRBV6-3,CASSYAKREYSYNEQFF
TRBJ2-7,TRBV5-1,CASSTVSSYEQYF
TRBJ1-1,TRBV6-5,CASRITGGNTEAFF
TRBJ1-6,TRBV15,CATSRSRGWGVVLHF
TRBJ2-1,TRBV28,CASSRAGAVNEQFF
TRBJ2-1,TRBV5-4,CASSLGGAGGPYNEQFF
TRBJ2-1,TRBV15,CATSPSGVGYNEQFF
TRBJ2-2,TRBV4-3,CASSQDHVGYTGELFF
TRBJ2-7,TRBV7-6,CASSLQGHEQYF
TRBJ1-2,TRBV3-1,CASSHNRGLGGYTF
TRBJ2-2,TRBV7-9,CASRGPGGAYTGELFF
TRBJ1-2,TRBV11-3,CASSSRHYYGYTF
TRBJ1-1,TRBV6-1,CASIDDGGVWEAFF
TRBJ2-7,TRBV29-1,CSVSSGTYEQYF
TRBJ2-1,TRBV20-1,CSARSGLAGERGYNEQFF
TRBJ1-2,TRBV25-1,CASRDINYGYTF
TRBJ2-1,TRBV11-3,CASSSPGTNQGEQFF
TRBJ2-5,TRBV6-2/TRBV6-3,CASSYSTADQETQYF
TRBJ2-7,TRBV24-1,CATSDLTGTGEQYF
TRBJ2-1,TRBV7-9,CAGGDEQFF
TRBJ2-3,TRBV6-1,CASSRGNLGGTDTQYF
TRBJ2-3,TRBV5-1,CASSRGGGRLADTQYF
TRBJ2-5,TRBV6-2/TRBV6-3,CASSDLAPTAGETQYF
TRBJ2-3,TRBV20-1,CSARRRLATDTQYF
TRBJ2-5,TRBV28,CASSLKAGVQETQYF